This T cell receptor (beta chain) was observed in a study of post-analysis software for immune sequencing data. Study-level background: Relapsing-remitting, secondary progressive and progressive-relapsing forms of multiple sclerosis all featured among disease courses.

Sequencing libraries made from TCR beta cDNA carried unique molecular identifiers. Starting from around 0.96 to 9.9 million T cells, the study yielded 500,000 or so cDNA molecules. From the PCR reads, TCRdb called clonotypes with MiXCR, one entry per CDR3 protein. The sample includes 800,000 to 950,000 distinct CDR3 sequences, roughly 58% of them seen just once. General study findings and limits: Normalized Chao1 diversity was significantly reduced in patients versus controls. The F measure placed samples prepared in the same batch into strongly shared clusters.

Note on this clonotype: The antigen is undetermined.

The sequence was collected from a girl between 10 and 17 years old with multiple sclerosis. The sample was blood.

The CDR3 here is CASSARTSGTDEQYF. The CDR3, as DNA: TGTGCCAGCAGCGCAAGGACTAGCGGGACGGACGAGCAGTACTTC. The chain uses TRBV5-4 and TRBJ2-7, with 12 bases fitting TRBD2. The V segment lost 4 bases and the J segment 5 bases; nucleotides outside the gene matches: 7. The CDR3 loop spans 15 amino acids. Germline V gene sequence: CDR1 SGHNT, CDR2 YYREEE (reference sequence).